Listed below are T cell receptor beta chains from one sample, sequenced in a study of OX40 agonist ivuxolimab in advanced cancers. TCRdb's table, derived via immunoSEQ multiplex PCR, lists solely in-frame clones and lacks some. This sample carries 70,000 to 75,000 clones, approximately 82% of them seen once, and the ten largest clones take 1.1%. This specimen was CD4+ or CD8+ T cells sorted from blood, taken in a trial of the OX40 agonist ivuxolimab. These receptors were collected from an adult with an advanced solid tumor such as melanoma, head and neck, liver or kidney cancer. CDR3s include the opening cysteine and the closing phenylalanine or tryptophan. The order of the fields is D gene, V gene, clone size, J gene, CDR3 DNA, CDR3 protein. A D gene is named only where the DNA matches it firmly. Clone size is given for some rows only: seen once, a few or many times, or a class if the clone is expanded.

NA	TRBV4-3	NA	TRBJ1-6	TGCGCCAGCAGCCAAGAAGTGGGCGCCTTCCAGGTCGGTTCACCCCTCCACTTT	CASSQEVGAFQVGSPLHF
NA	TRBV6-5	NA	TRBJ2-7	TGTGCCAGCAGTCTCGACAGGGGAGGGTACGAGCAGTACTTC	CASSLDRGGYEQYF
NA	TRBV11-3	few	TRBJ2-2	TGTGCCAGCGGCACAGGGTTTTCAACCGGGGAGCTGTTTTTT	CASGTGFSTGELFF
NA	TRBV19	NA	TRBJ1-5	TGTGCCAGTAGTATCGGTTTTTCCGGTCAGCCCCAGCATTTT	CASSIGFSGQPQHF
NA	TRBV4-1	NA	TRBJ1-1	TGCGCCAGCAGCCCGGGAAGGGCAGAAGACACTGAAGCTTTCTTT	CASSPGRAEDTEAFF
NA	TRBV5-1	NA	TRBJ2-3	TGCGCCAGCAGCTGGGCTAGCCGCACAGATACGCAGTATTTT	CASSWASRTDTQYF
NA	TRBV19	NA	TRBJ2-3	TGTGCCAGTAGTCAGGGTCACACAGATACGCAGTATTTT	CASSQGHTDTQYF
NA	TRBV4-3	NA	TRBJ2-1	TGCGCCAGCAGCCAAGGACAGCTTAACTACAATGAGCAGTTCTTC	CASSQGQLNYNEQFF
TRBD2	TRBV7-9	NA	TRBJ2-1	TGTGCCAGCAGTTGGACTAGCGGGGGCTACAATGAGCAGTTCTTC	CASSWTSGGYNEQFF
NA	TRBV7-9	NA	TRBJ1-5	TGTGCCAGCAGCTCGGGGCGTGTAAGGAACCAGCCCCAGCATTTT	CASSSGRVRNQPQHF
NA	TRBV13	NA	TRBJ2-5	TGTGCCAGCAGCTTAGCGGGGGGCGGGGAGACCCAGTACTTC	CASSLAGGGETQYF
TRBD1	TRBV18	NA	TRBJ1-6	TGTGCCAGCTCGCTCCGGGACAGAAATTCACCCCTCCACTTT	CASSLRDRNSPLHF
NA	TRBV7-2	NA	TRBJ1-1	TGTGCCAGCAGCTTTAAGGGGCAGGACACTGAAGCTTTCTTT	CASSFKGQDTEAFF
NA	TRBV29-1	NA	TRBJ2-5	TGCAGCGTTGCTAGGGGCACGAAGGAGACCCAGTACTTC	CSVARGTKETQYF
NA	TRBV27	NA	TRBJ1-1	TGTGCCAGCAGTTTAGGGGCAGGCACTGAAGCTTTCTTT	CASSLGAGTEAFF
TRBD2	TRBV5-1	NA	TRBJ2-5	TGCGCCAGCGCGGGGGGGTCGTACCAAGAGACCCAGTACTTC	CASAGGSYQETQYF
NA	TRBV13	once	TRBJ1-3	TGTGCCAGCAGCTCACCCGGCTTGGGAAACACCATATATTTT	CASSSPGLGNTIYF
TRBD1	TRBV2	NA	TRBJ1-5	TGTGCCAGCACCGGGACAGCCGTTTTAGGGCCCCAGCATTTT	CASTGTAVLGPQHF
NA	TRBV6-5	NA	TRBJ2-7	TGTGCCAGCAGTTCCCTTTCCCACAGGTTTCGCTACGAGCAGTACTTC	CASSSLSHRFRYEQYF
NA	TRBV9	NA	TRBJ2-1	TGTGCCAGCAGCGTAACGGGGGCGTCCTACAATGAGCAGTTCTTC	CASSVTGASYNEQFF
NA	TRBV19	NA	TRBJ1-2	TGTGCCAGTAGTGTAGGCTACTATGGCTACACCTTC	CASSVGYYGYTF
NA	TRBV29-1	NA	TRBJ1-1	TGCAGCGTTGGGACGGGGAACACTGAAGCTTTCTTT	CSVGTGNTEAFF
NA	TRBV6-6	NA	TRBJ1-3	TGTGCCAGCAGCCGCGGACAGAGCTCTGGAAACACCATATATTTT	CASSRGQSSGNTIYF